This entry describes one T cell receptor beta chain. Deep sequencing aimed at 1 in 200,000 to 1 in 1 million T cells' resolution. Measured with immunoSEQ multiplex PCR; TCRdb has only the in-frame clones, and not every one. The sample carries fewer than 35,000 clones, 65% to 90% recorded once. This entry belongs to a study of cytotoxic CD8 clonotypes in ibrutinib-treated CLL. Study overall: Once treatment had gone on for a median of roughly eleven months, range 6 to 36, response samples were drawn.

CDR3 size: 15 residues. J gave up 5 bases and V 1 base, and 6 bases lay outside the gene matches. Germline values: CDR1 SNHLY, CDR2 FYNNEI. The chain carries TRBV2 and TRBJ2-7, with TRBD1 matching over 9 bases. The sequence was obtained from a human donor with chronic lymphocytic leukemia. Sequenced material: PBMCs, taken after 24 months of ibrutinib treatment. The CDR3 here is CASSEVGTGYHEQYF. CDR3 sequence (DNA): TGTGCCAGCAGTGAAGTAGGGACAGGGTACCACGAGCAGTACTTC.